The 21 T cell receptor beta chains below all came from one sample that was sequenced in a study of PD-1 blockade in classical Hodgkin lymphoma. Some clones are missing from TCRdb's copy, which holds only in-frame ones; the method was immunoSEQ multiplex PCR. The sample includes more than 85,000 clones, more than 70% of them seen just once. Time point reported: cycle 4 day 1 (C4D1), after less than 7 weeks of nivolumab. There was relapse after autologous stem cell transplantation in every patient, and there was variation in brentuximab vedotin exposure. The specimen comprised peripheral blood mononuclear cells (PBMCs), sampled before the fourth cycle of nivolumab. The origin of the receptors is a human donor with classical Hodgkin lymphoma.

The chain recombines TRBV5-1 with TRBJ2-3; 8 bases match TRBD2. The CDR3 runs 16 residues. CDR1 and CDR2 from the germline V gene are SGHRS and YFSETQ. V gave up 2 bases and J gave up 6 bases; unmatched junction bases: 11. The CDR3 bases are TGCGCCAGCAGCTTAACGGGACTAGTCGGGGGGGATACGCAGTATTTT. Its translation is CASSLTGLVGGDTQYF.

V is TRBV20-1 and J is TRBJ2-3; 9 bases line up with TRBD2. The junction had 7 bases not matched to a gene; V was cut back by 3 bases and J by 15 bases. The CDR3 spans 11 residues. Germline CDR1 DFQATT, CDR2 SNEGSKA (reference sequence). The CDR3 reads CSASTQREAYF. The CDR3 DNA sequence: TGCAGTGCTAGCACCCAGCGGGAGGCATATTTT.

This clone was seen a single time. The V and J genes are TRBV11-2 and TRBJ2-3; TRBD2 is a possible D gene (6 bases). The V gene lost 1 base and the J gene lost 2 bases, with 10 bases spanning the gap. CDR1 is SGHAT, CDR2 FQNNGV, per germline. The CDR3 has 15 residues. The CDR3 nucleotides are TGTGCCAGCAGCTTAGGGGACTCCTACACAGATACGCAGTATTTT. Amino acids: CASSLGDSYTDTQYF.

The J gene is TRBJ1-4, the V gene TRBV4-1; perhaps TRBD1 as D (5 bases). Germline values: CDR1 MGHRA, CDR2 YSYEKL. This CDR3 contains 16 residues. V dropped 4 bases and J dropped 11 bases, with 23 bases sitting between them. CDR3 protein: CASSRGSQGRTPKLFF. The CDR3 DNA follows: TGCGCCAGCAGCCGAGGAAGTCAGGGTCGGACTCCCAAACTGTTTTTT.

This chain links TRBV14 with TRBJ2-7; 10 nucleotides match TRBD2. The CDR3 covers 13 residues. Per the germline V gene, CDR1 is SGHDN and CDR2 is FVKESK. J was trimmed by 8 bases and V by 4 bases; bases with no gene match: 5. CDR3 in DNA: TGTGCCAGCAGCCGAGGAGCGGGAGGGCAGCAGTACTTC. Residues: CASSRGAGGQQYF. The full variable domain, with the rest looked up from reference TRBV14 and TRBJ2-7, is EAGVTQFPSHSVIEKGQTVTLRCDPISGHDNLYWYRRVMGKEIKFLLHFVKESKQDESGMPNNRFLAERTGGTYSTLKVQPAELEDSGVYFCASSRGAGGQQYFGPGTRLTVT.

The rearrangement joins TRBV2 to TRBJ2-5, with TRBD2 as a possible D gene (6 bases). Germline-derived CDR1 and CDR2 are SNHLY and FYNNEI. This CDR3 is 13 amino acids long. Between the trimmed V and J ends, which lost 8 bases and 4 bases, there was a span of 14 bases. CDR3: CASRGGLGETQYF. The CDR3 DNA is TGTGCCAGCCGAGGAGGGTTGGGAGAGACCCAGTACTTC.

The chain links TRBV4-3 to TRBJ2-7; 11 bases align to TRBD2. Trimming took 4 bases from V and 4 from J; bases not matched to a gene: 3. This CDR3 is 14 amino acids long. Germline V gives CDR1 LGHNA, CDR2 YSLEER. The CDR3 protein is CASSPGTSGYEQYF. In DNA, the CDR3 is TGCGCCAGCAGCCCCGGGACTAGCGGATACGAGCAGTACTTC.

The chain joins TRBV27 to TRBJ2-7; D unclear. CDR1 and CDR2 (germline): MNHEY, SMNVEV (reference sequence). The V end lost 5 bases, the J end lost 0 bases, and 8 bases lay between the germline ends. There are 13 residues in the CDR3. The CDR3 sequence is CASSPGYSYEQYF. CDR3 coding DNA: TGTGCCAGCAGTCCCGGATACTCCTACGAGCAGTACTTC.

The genes are TRBV7-2 and TRBJ2-7; D is perhaps TRBD1 (7 bases). The CDR3 has 16 amino acids. CDR1 is SGHTA and CDR2 is FQGNSA in the germline V gene. Trimming took off 2 bases at V and 6 bases at J, with 20 bases between the two ends. The CDR3 DNA sequence: TGTGCCAGCAGCTTAACGGCGGGACAGCCTCCTCTCGAGCAGTACTTC. This encodes CASSLTAGQPPLEQYF.

The chain joins TRBV11-1 to TRBJ2-4, with 7 nucleotides matching TRBD1. This CDR3 has 17 amino acids. The germline CDR1 and CDR2 sequences are SGHAT and FQDESV (reference sequence). J was trimmed by 0 bases and V by 1 base; bases with no gene match: 6. This CDR3 is CASSLGDSGLAKNIQYF. The CDR3 nucleotides read TGTGCCAGCAGCTTAGGGGACAGCGGCCTAGCCAAAAACATTCAGTACTTC.

The chain has TRBV18 and TRBJ1-3, with D tentatively TRBD1 (5 bases). Germline CDR1 is KGHSH and CDR2 is LQKENI. The CDR3 spans 17 residues. V was cut by 5 bases and J by 0 bases, with 17 bases left in between. The CDR3 coding sequence is TGTGCCAGCTCAAACTTCAGGGTTCGCGACTCTGGAAACACCATATATTTT. This codes for CASSNFRVRDSGNTIYF.

The rearrangement links TRBV19 to TRBJ1-5, with a weak D call TRBD1 (6 bases). The CDR3 sequence is 14 residues long. V was shortened by 8 bases and J by 5 bases, with 16 bases between the two germline ends. Germline V gene lookup returns CDR1 LNHDA and CDR2 SQIVND (reference sequence). CDR3 DNA: TGTGCCAGTTCAGACAGGACCAGGGATCAGCCCCAGCATTTT. Translation gives CASSDRTRDQPQHF. The full variable domain, its missing parts supplied by reference TRBV19 and TRBJ1-5, is DGGITQSPKYLFRKEGQNVTLSCEQNLNHDAMYWYRQDPGQGLRLIYYSQIVNDFQKGDIAEGYSVSREKKESFPLTVTSAQKNPTAFYLCASSDRTRDQPQHFGDGTRLSIL.

This chain uses TRBV19 with TRBJ2-1, with 14 bases matching TRBD2. Germline trimming cut 3 bases from V and 8 bases from J; bases unmatched to any gene: 9. Germline CDR1 is LNHDA and CDR2 is SQIVND (reference sequence). The CDR3 runs to 17 residues. CDR3 protein: CASSIEGLAGVRDEQFF. The CDR3 DNA sequence: TGTGCCAGTAGTATTGAGGGACTAGCGGGAGTTCGCGATGAGCAGTTCTTC.

The V call is TRBV11-1, the J call TRBJ2-7; maybe TRBD1 (5 bases). Germline CDR1 and CDR2: SGHAT and FQDESV (reference sequence). Trimming took 0 bases from V and 5 from J, leaving 8 bases between them. The CDR3 runs to 13 residues. The DNA of the CDR3 is TGTGCCAGCAGCTTAGCGTGGGGCGACGAGCAGTACTTC. The encoded protein is CASSLAWGDEQYF.

The chain links TRBV7-9 to TRBJ2-1, with 7 positions matching TRBD2. V trimming: 3 bases; J trimming: 8 bases; junction bases outside the gene matches: 10. Germline CDR1 is SEHNR and CDR2 is FQNEAQ (reference sequence). This CDR3 is 15 amino acids long. The CDR3: CASSLYGGSPDEQFF. The CDR3 nucleotides are TGTGCCAGCAGCTTGTATGGCGGGAGCCCCGATGAGCAGTTCTTC.

This rearrangement joins TRBV12-5 to TRBJ2-3; possibly TRBD1 for D (6 bases). The CDR3 runs 14 residues. Trimming removed 5 bases from V and 2 bases from J, with 11 bases in between. The V gene's germline CDR1 is LGHNT and CDR2 FRNRAP. The CDR3 reads CASGEQGSTDTQYF. The CDR3 DNA follows: TGTGCTAGTGGTGAACAGGGTTCCACAGATACGCAGTATTTT.

The count of this clone is one. The J gene is TRBJ2-5, the V gene TRBV6-4, with D possibly TRBD2 on 5 matching bases. CDR1 and CDR2 (germline): MRHNA, SNTAGT. The CDR3 is 14 amino acids. V was cut by 3 bases and J by 0 bases, with 8 bases left in between. The CDR3: CASSDRGYQETQYF. In nucleotides, the CDR3 is TGTGCCAGCAGTGATCGAGGGTACCAAGAGACCCAGTACTTC.

The rearrangement links TRBV18 to TRBJ2-7; D may correspond to TRBD1 or TRBD2 (5 bases each). The V end lost 4 bases, the J end lost 2 bases, and 18 bases lay between the germline ends. CDR1 KGHSH and CDR2 LQKENI come from the germline V gene. The CDR3 consists of 16 residues. CDR3 amino acids: CASSRGVSGTAYEQYF. CDR3 nucleotides: TGTGCCAGCTCACGCGGTGTCTCCGGGACGGCCTACGAGCAGTACTTC.

This chain joins TRBV5-6 and TRBJ2-3; no reliable D call. The CDR3 has 13 amino acids. The V end was cut by 4 bases, the J end by 1 base, with 7 bases between. The germline V gene encodes CDR1 SGHDT and CDR2 YYEEEE. The CDR3: CASSVAGTDTQYF. CDR3 nucleotides: TGTGCCAGCAGCGTCGCTGGCACAGATACGCAGTATTTT.

The V and J genes are TRBV11-3 and TRBJ2-7; 7 positions match TRBD2. V dropped 5 bases and J dropped 4; count of bases not matched to a gene: 5. Germline V gene lookup returns CDR1 SGHNT and CDR2 YENEEA. The CDR3 covers 13 residues. CDR3 sequence: CASSVTGGYEQYF. CDR3 DNA sequence: TGTGCCAGCAGCGTCACGGGGGGTTACGAGCAGTACTTC.

This chain uses TRBV4-3 with TRBJ2-3; D remains unclear. The CDR3 loop spans 14 amino acids. The V end was cut by 1 base, the J end by 2 bases, with 7 bases between. Germline V CDR1 and CDR2: LGHNA, YSLEER. CDR3 coding DNA: TGCGCCAGCAGCCAAGGGGCCCACACAGATACGCAGTATTTT. Protein product: CASSQGAHTDTQYF.